This section outlines one T cell receptor beta chain sequence together with its context. Its cognate antigen is unknown. The entry originates in a study of cytomegalovirus exposure and HLA in healthy donors. The study, taken as a whole, reports: A later analysis found that most CMV-associated TCR beta chains appeared HLA-restricted. Productive status was seen about 87% or about 30% of the time for most TCR beta V segments in an earlier analysis. Clonal expansion, a later analysis showed, was greater in HLA-associated TCR beta chains than in equally common others. A later analysis appeared to link common viral pathogens to several of the most significant clusters.

60 Vbeta and 13 Jbeta primers were used in PCR. The data were produced by immunoSEQ multiplex PCR, yet TCRdb's version contains in-frame clones alone and is incomplete. The repertoire includes about 140,000 clones, roughly 79% of them detected once, and 1.4% to 1.5% sits in the top ten. The source of this sequence is a man aged 25-45 years in good health and CMV-seropositive. The sample was PBMCs.

This chain's CDR3 is CASSEAFFATNEKLFF. In DNA, the CDR3 is TGTGCCAGCAGTGAGGCCTTTTTTGCAACTAATGAAAAACTGTTTTTT. V usage is TRBV6-4 and J usage is TRBJ1-4; D is unresolved. CDR1 is MRHNA and CDR2 is SNTAGT in the germline V gene. There are 16 residues in the CDR3. V lost 3 bases to trimming and J lost 0 bases, with 11 bases between them.